This T cell receptor (beta chain) was sequenced in a study of monozygotic twins with inflammatory bowel disease. TCRalpha and TCRbeta cDNA was put through two nested PCRs of roughly 16 and 10 cycles. For each CDR3 protein, TCRdb gives one entry from its re-call of the 5' RACE reads, without DNA. The table lists about 200,000 distinct CDR3 sequences. The CDR3 runs 15 residues. CDR1 is ENHRY and CDR2 is SYGVKD in the germline V gene. Whole-study results and caveats: Fewer clonotypes were shared with others by IBD patients than by healthy twins, especially with disease activity.

Concerning this clonotype: The target antigen is unknown.

The sequenced sample was blood. The chain carries TRBV10-3 and TRBJ2-7; the D gene TCRdb calls, TRBD1, cannot be checked with no DNA. This TCR derives from a human donor with ulcerative colitis or Crohn's disease, or a healthy co-twin of an affected twin (not recorded which). CDR3 residues: CAISDGRRGLDEQYF.